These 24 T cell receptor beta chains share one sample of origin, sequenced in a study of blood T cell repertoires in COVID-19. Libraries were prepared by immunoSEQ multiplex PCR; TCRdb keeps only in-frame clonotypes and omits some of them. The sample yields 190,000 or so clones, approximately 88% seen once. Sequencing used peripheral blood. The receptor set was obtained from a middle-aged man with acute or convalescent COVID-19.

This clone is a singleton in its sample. CDR3 region: CASSLRAGTSAGELFF. CDR3 coding DNA: TGTGCCAGCAGCTTAAGAGCTGGGACTAGCGCCGGGGAGCTGTTTTTT. This chain connects TRBV7-8 to TRBJ2-2; 10 positions match TRBD2. The germline gives CDR1 SGHVS, CDR2 FQNEAQ. This CDR3 contains 16 residues. Losses at the gene ends were 2 bases for V and 6 bases for J; bases not matched to a gene: 6.

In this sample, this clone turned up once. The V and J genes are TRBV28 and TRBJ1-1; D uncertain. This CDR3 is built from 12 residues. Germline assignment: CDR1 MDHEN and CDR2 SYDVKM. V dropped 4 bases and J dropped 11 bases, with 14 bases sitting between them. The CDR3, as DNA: TGTGCCAGCAGTTATACGGCCCGAGGGGCTTTCTTT. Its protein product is CASSYTARGAFF.

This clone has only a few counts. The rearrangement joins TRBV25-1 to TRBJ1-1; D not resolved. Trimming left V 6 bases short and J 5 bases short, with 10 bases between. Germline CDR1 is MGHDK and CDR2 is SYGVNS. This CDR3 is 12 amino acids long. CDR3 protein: CASSLLGTEAFF. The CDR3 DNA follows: TGTGCCAGCAGCCTCCTCGGGACTGAAGCTTTCTTT. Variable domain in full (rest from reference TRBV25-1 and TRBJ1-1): EADIYQTPRYLVIGTGKKITLECSQTMGHDKMYWYQQDPGMELHLIHYSYGVNSTEKGDLSSESTVSRIRTEHFPLTLESARPSHTSQYLCASSLLGTEAFFGQGTRLTVV.

CDR3 region: CASSPGQGARRNIQYF. The CDR3 DNA reads as TGTGCCAGCTCACCGGGGCAGGGGGCGCGCAGAAACATTCAGTACTTC. The chain combines TRBV18 with TRBJ2-4; 8 bases line up with TRBD1. CDR1 is KGHSH and CDR2 is LQKENI in the germline V gene. The CDR3 extends over 16 amino acids. The trim removed 3 bases at V and 6 bases at J, leaving 10 bases unmatched. The whole variable domain, filled in from reference TRBV18 and TRBJ2-4, reads NAGVMQNPRHLVRRRGQEARLRCSPMKGHSHVYWYRQLPEEGLKFMVYLQKENIIDESGMPKERFSAEFPKEGPSILRIQQVVRGDSAAYFCASSPGQGARRNIQYFGAGTRLSVL.

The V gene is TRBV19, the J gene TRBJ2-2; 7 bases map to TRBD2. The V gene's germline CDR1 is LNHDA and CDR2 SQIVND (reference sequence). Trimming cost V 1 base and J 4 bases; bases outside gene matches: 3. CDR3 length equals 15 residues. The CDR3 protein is CASSIASGSTGELFF. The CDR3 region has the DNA TGTGCCAGTAGTATAGCTAGCGGAAGCACCGGGGAGCTGTTTTTT.

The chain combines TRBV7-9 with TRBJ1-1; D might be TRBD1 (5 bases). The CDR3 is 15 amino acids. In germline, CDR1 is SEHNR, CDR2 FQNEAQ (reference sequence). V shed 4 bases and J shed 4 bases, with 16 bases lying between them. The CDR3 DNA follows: TGTGCCAGCAGCTCCCTTCAGGGAAGGCTCACTGAAGCTTTCTTT. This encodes CASSSLQGRLTEAFF.

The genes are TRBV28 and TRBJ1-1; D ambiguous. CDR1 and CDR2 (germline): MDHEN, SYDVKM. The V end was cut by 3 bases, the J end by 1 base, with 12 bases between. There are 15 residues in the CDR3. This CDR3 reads CASSLRWRENTEAFF. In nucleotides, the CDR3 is TGTGCCAGCAGTTTGCGTTGGCGGGAGAACACTGAAGCTTTCTTT.

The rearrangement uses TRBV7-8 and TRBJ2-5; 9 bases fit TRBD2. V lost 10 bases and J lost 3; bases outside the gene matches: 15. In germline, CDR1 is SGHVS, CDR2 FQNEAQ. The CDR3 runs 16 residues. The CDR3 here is CATSSGTSFYEETQYF. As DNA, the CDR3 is TGTGCCACATCGTCGGGGACTAGCTTTTACGAAGAGACCCAGTACTTC. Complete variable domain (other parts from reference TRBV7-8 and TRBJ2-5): GAGVSQSPRYKVAKRGQDVALRCDPISGHVSLFWYQQALGQGPEFLTYFQNEAQLDKSGLPSDRFFAERPEGSVSTLKIQRTQQEDSAVYLCATSSGTSFYEETQYFGPGTRLLVL.

CDR3 DNA: TGTGCCAGTAGCTTGCCGGGGATGAACACTGAAGCTTTCTTT. It specifies CASSLPGMNTEAFF. This rearrangement joins TRBV19 to TRBJ1-1; D ambiguous. The CDR3 extends over 14 amino acids. Looked up from germline, CDR1 is LNHDA and CDR2 is SQIVND (reference sequence). Trimming pared 6 bases from V and 0 bases from J, leaving 11 bases between.

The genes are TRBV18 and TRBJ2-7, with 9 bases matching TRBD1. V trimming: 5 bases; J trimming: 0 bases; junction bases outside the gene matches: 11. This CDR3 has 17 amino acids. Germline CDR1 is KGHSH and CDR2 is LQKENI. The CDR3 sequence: CASSMKTGQGSSYEQYF. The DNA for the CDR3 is TGTGCCAGCTCAATGAAAACCGGACAGGGGAGCTCCTACGAGCAGTACTTC.

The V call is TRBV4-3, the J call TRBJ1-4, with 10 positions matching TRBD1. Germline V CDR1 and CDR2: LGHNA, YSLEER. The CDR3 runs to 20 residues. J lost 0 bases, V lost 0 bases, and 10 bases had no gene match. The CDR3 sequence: CASSQDPTGGGSPTNEKLFF. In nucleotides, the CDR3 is TGCGCCAGCAGCCAAGATCCGACAGGGGGCGGTTCCCCAACTAATGAAAAACTGTTTTTT.

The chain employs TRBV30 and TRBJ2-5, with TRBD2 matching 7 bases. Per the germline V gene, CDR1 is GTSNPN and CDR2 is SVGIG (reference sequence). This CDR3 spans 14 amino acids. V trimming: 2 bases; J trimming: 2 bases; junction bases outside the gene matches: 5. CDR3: CAWSPVGGQETQYF. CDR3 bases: TGTGCCTGGAGTCCGGTCGGGGGGCAAGAGACCCAGTACTTC.

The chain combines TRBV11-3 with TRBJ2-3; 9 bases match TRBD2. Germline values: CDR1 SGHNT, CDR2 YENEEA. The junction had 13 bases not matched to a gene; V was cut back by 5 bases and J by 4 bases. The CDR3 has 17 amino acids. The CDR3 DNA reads TGTGCCAGCAGCCAGTCCCATGGCGGGGGGGCACCAGATACGCAGTATTTT. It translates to CASSQSHGGGAPDTQYF.

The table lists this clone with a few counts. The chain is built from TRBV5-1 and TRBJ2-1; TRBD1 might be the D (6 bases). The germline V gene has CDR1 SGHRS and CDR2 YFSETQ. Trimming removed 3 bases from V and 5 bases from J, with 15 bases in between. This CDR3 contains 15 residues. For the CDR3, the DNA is TGCGCCAGCAGCTCATATAACAGGGAAAACAATGAGCAGTTCTTC. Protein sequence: CASSSYNRENNEQFF.

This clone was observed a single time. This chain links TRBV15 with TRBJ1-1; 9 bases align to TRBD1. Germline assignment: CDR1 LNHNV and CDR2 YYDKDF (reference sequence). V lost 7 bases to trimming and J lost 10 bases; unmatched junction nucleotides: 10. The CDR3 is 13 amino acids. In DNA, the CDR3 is TGTGCCACCACCAGCCTTGGACAGGGGAGAGCTTTCTTT. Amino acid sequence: CATTSLGQGRAFF.

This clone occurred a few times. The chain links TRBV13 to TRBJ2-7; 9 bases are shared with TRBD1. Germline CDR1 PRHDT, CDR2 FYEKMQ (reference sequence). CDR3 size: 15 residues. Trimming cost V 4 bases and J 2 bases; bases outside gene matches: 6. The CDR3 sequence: CASSSATGGPYEQYF. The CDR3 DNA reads TGTGCCAGCAGCTCGGCGACAGGGGGACCCTACGAGCAGTACTTC. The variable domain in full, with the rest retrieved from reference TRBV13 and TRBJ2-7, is AAGVIQSPRHLIKEKRETATLKCYPIPRHDTVYWYQQGPGQDPQFLISFYEKMQSDKGSIPDRFSAQQFSDYHSELNMSSLELGDSALYFCASSSATGGPYEQYFGPGTRLTVT.

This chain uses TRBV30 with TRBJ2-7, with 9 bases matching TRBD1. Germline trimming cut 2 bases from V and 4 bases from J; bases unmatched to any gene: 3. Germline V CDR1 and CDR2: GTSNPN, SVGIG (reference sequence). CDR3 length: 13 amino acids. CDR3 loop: CAWSPGTGYEQYF. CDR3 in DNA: TGTGCCTGGAGTCCCGGGACAGGGTACGAGCAGTACTTC. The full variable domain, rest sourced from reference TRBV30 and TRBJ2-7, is SQTIHQWPATLVQPVGSPLSLECTVEGTSNPNLYWYRQAAGRGLQLLFYSVGIGQISSEVPQNLSASRPQDRQFILSSKKLLLSDSGFYLCAWSPGTGYEQYFGPGTRLTVT.

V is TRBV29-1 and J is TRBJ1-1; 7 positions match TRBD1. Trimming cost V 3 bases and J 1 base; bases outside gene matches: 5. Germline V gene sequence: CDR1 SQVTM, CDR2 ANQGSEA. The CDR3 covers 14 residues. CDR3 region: CSVDTGVGNTEAFF. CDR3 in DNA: TGCAGCGTTGATACAGGGGTGGGGAACACTGAAGCTTTCTTT. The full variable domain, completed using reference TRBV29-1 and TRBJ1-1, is SAVISQKPSRDICQRGTSLTIQCQVDSQVTMMFWYRQQPGQSLTLIATANQGSEATYESGFVIDKFPISRPNLTFSTLTVSNMSPEDSSIYLCSVDTGVGNTEAFFGQGTRLTVV.

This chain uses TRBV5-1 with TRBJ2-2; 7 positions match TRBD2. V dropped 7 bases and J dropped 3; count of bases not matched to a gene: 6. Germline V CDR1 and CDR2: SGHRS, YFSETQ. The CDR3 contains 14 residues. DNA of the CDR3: TGCGCCAGCGGACCTCGGGGGGACACCGGGGAGCTGTTTTTT. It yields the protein CASGPRGDTGELFF.

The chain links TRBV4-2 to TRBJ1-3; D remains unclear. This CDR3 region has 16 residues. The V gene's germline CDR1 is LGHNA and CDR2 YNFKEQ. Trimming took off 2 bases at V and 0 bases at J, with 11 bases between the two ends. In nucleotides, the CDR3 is TGTGCCAGCAGCCAACAGAGGCAGAGCTCTGGAAACACCATATATTTT. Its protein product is CASSQQRQSSGNTIYF.

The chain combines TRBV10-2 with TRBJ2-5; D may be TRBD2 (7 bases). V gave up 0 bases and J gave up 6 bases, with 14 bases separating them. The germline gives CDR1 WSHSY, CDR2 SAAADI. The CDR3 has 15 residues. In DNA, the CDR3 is TGCGCCAGCAGTGAGTCGGGGGGGGCCCGGAAGACCCAGTACTTC. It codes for CASSESGGARKTQYF.

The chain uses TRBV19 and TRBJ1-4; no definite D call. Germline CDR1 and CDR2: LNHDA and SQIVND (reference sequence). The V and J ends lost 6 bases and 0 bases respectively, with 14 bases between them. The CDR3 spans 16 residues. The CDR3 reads CASRGGVTPTNEKLFF. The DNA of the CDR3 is TGTGCCAGTAGGGGCGGGGTGACTCCAACTAATGAAAAACTGTTTTTT.

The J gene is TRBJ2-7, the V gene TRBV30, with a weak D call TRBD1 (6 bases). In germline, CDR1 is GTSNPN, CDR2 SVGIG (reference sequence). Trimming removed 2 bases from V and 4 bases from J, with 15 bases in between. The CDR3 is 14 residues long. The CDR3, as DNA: TGTGCCTGGAGTCCGATGGGCAGGGGTTACGAGCAGTACTTC. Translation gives CAWSPMGRGYEQYF.

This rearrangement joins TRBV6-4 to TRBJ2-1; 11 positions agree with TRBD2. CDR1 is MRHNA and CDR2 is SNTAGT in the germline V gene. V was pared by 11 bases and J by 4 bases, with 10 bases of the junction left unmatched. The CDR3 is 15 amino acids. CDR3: CASSTLAGGYNEQFF. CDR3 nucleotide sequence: TGTGCCTCAAGCACCCTAGCGGGGGGTTACAATGAGCAGTTCTTC.